This TCR beta chain originates from a study of shared clonotypes between healthy human individuals (dated by TCRdb to about 2020). Study-wide context: The cohort included three men and a couple of women between 18 and 49 years of age. For each donor, three plates each were used for CD4 naive and CD4 memory, two plates were used for CD8 naive, and one plate was used for CD8 memory. Leukapheresis yielded between about 0.85 and 10 billion PBMCs per donor. Different laboratories and diverse techniques were used to prepare libraries and sequence TCR repertoires, to increase sequencing depth and limit assay-specific biases. The study deeply sequenced blood TCR repertoires of five healthy adults to estimate repertoire size and the extent of clonotype sharing between individuals. Paper-wide results and their limitations: Higher generation probabilities were observed for clonotypes shared by all four sorted-subset donors than for non-shared clonotypes. Only blood was sampled, and tissue TCR repertoires likely differ from those in blood. The genetic and exposure-history diversity represented was limited by the small number of donors. Estimated clonotype richness was generally larger for naive than for memory subsets. Pairwise subsampling led to the expectation that sequencing depth would affect the degree of clonotype sharing among donors. Even with the large sequencing depth, rarefaction of the sorted-subset datasets indicated that sequencing was incomplete. About 5% of naive CD4, around 3.5% of naive CD8, 2% to 2.5% of memory CD4, and around 0.4% of memory CD8 clonotypes were shared across several donors.

Using the deep immunoSEQ assay, multiplex PCR amplified TCR CDR3 regions from genomic DNA. Extracted genomic DNA from each cell subset was spread evenly across all wells of several immunoSEQ 96-well plates, with each plate serving as a replicate. For sorted subsets, about 200 ng genomic DNA, equal to about 30,000 T cell genomes, was loaded into each replicate PCR. The purified libraries were quantified using a Qubit 3.0 fluorometer, sized with a Bioanalyzer 2100, and then quantified again using the KAPA Library Quantification kit. Each immunoSEQ 96-well plate was sequenced on its own single-read 150-cycle Illumina NextSeq 550 flow cell. In the authors' own workflow: Because the immunoSEQ output held only junctional sequences and lacked quality scores, the filtering could not match the filtering applied to full-length reads. Sequences were annotated with PyIR, a Python wrapper for IgBLAST v1.9, and V/J genes and CDR3 were assigned using IMGT germline references. Reads with weak V/J assignments (E-value above 1e-6), missing CDR3, stop codons, out-of-frame junctions, or ambiguous translated residues were removed. V3J clonotypes were defined as sequences sharing an identical inferred V gene, J gene, and CDR3 amino acid sequence. Percentage overlap between repertoires was calculated by dividing the number of shared unique clonotypes by the size of the smaller repertoire. RTK rarefaction, the Chao1 estimator, and Recon v2.1 estimates of unobserved clonotypes were used to assess repertoire richness. For all TCRbeta clonotypes obtained by the gDNA method from a few donors, generation probabilities were computed with OLGA. Held by TCRdb, this immuneACCESS table contains in-frame sequences only and omits some clones. Under half of the omission traces to an unresolved V gene where checked; the cause of the rest is unknown. The DNA was the basis for D and trimming; V, J and clone size are from that table. The sample table records roughly 660,000 clones; 90% of these occur just once. 30% to 40% of the sample goes to the ten largest clones.

The donors were healthy, HIV-negative adults who had no recently reported acute infections or vaccinations. All donors were Caucasian adults living in Nashville, Tennessee, USA. The CD8 memory samples were a combination of magnetically selected CD45RO+ cells and CCR7-negative CD45RA+ effector memory (TemRA) cells. After blood collection by leukapheresis, PBMCs were isolated using Ficoll-Histopaque density gradient centrifugation and then cryopreserved in the vapor phase of liquid nitrogen. Analytical flow cytometry was used to check the purity and quantity of each magnetically sorted T cell population. Genomic DNA was isolated from every sorted fraction and measured by UV absorbance on a Nanodrop 2000c. V is reduced by 1 base and J by 4 bases, leaving a spacing of 8 bases between them. Per the germline V gene, MGHRA is the CDR1 and YSYEKL is the CDR2. The CDR3 runs 14 amino acids, cysteine and phenylalanine included. Only the CDR3 region is kept as DNA, spanning 42 bases read in frame from base 1.

With respect to this clone: Its recognized antigen is unknown. Within one base of it there is no much larger clone, and no base qualities were kept.

The sequencing input was memory CD8+ T cells from PBMCs. The intended sense of this specimen's cell subset or site label: CD45RO+ cells pooled with CCR7-negative TemRA cells. The sequence was obtained from a young man in good health. Some clones in this sample may be carry-over from other donors' samples. The chain is encoded by TRBV4-1 joined to TRBJ1-5, with no reliable assignment of the D segment. At the DNA level, the sequence is TGCGCCAGCAGCCAAGTGGGCAGAAATCAGCCCCAGCATTTT. Translation gives CASSQVGRNQPQHF.